This TCR beta chain comes out of a study of response to subunit inactivated influenza vaccine. The CDR3 is 15 amino acids. Per the germline V gene, CDR1 is SQVTM and CDR2 is ANQGSEA. V lost 2 bases, J lost 1 base, and 9 bases lay in between. TCRdb recomputed calls from the RT-PCR reads with MiXCR, one row per CDR3 protein. The sample holds approximately 520,000 distinct CDR3 sequences; about 25% are singletons and the top ten take around 2%. This clonotype turned up a few times. This TCR came from a man aged 45-65 years who received an inactivated influenza vaccine. V and J are TRBV29-1 and TRBJ2-6; D remains ambiguous. Sequences were derived from CD4+ T cells sorted from PBMCs, sampled roughly 5 days after vaccination. CDR3 nucleotide sequence: TGCAGCGTTGAAATACCGACGTCTGGGGCCAACGTCCTGACTTTC. The encoded protein is CSVEIPTSGANVLTF. The whole variable domain, remainder taken from reference TRBV29-1 and TRBJ2-6, is SAVISQKPSRDICQRGTSLTIQCQVDSQVTMMFWYRQQPGQSLTLIATANQGSEATYESGFVIDKFPISRPNLTFSTLTVSNMSPEDSSIYLCSVEIPTSGANVLTFGAGSRLTVL.